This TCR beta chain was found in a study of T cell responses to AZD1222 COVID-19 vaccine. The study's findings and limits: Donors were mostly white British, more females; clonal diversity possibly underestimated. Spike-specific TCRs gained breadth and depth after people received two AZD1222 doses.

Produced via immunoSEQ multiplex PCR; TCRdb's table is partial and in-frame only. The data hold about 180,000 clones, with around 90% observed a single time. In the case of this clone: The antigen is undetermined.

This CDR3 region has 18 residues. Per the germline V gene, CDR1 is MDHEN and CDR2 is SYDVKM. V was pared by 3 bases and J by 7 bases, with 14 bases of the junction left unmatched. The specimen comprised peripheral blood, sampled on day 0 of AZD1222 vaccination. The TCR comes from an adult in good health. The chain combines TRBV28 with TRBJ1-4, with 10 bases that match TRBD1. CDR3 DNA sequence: TGTGCCAGCAGTTTGGGGTTAGGGGACAGGGGTTTTTCTGAAAAACTGTTTTTT. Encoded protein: CASSLGLGDRGFSEKLFF. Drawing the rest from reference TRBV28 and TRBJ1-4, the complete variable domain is DVKVTQSSRYLVKRTGEKVFLECVQDMDHENMFWYRQDPGLGLRLIYFSYDVKMKEKGDIPEGYSVSREKKERFSLILESASTNQTSMYLCASSLGLGDRGFSEKLFFGSGTQLSVL.